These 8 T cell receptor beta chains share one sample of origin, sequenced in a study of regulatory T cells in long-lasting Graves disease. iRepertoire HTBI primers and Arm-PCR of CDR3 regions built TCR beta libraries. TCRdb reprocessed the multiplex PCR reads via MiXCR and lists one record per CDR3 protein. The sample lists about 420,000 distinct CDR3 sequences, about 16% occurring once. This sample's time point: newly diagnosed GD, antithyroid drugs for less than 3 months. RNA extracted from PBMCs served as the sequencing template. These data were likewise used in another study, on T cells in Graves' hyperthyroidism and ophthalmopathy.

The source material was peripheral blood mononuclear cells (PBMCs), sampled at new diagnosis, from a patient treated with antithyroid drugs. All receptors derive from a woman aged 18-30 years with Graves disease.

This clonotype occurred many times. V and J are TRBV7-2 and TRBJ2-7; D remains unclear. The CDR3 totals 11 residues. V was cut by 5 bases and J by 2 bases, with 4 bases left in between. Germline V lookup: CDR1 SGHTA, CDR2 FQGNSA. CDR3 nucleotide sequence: TGTGCCAGCAGCATAACCTACGAGCAGTACTTC. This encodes CASSITYEQYF.

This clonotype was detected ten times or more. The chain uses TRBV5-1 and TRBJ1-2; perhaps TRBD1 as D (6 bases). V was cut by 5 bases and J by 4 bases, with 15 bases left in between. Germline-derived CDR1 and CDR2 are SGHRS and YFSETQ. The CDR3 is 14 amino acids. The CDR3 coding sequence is TGCGCCAGCAGTAAAGGACAGCTCGCCTATGGCTACACCTTC. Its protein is CASSKGQLAYGYTF.

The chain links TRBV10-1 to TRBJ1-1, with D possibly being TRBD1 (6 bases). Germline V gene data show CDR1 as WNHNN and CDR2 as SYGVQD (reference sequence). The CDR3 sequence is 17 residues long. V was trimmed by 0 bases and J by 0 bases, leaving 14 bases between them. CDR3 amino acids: CASSESKLGGLNTEAFF. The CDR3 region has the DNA TGCGCCAGCAGTGAGTCGAAGTTGGGGGGCTTGAACACTGAAGCTTTCTTT.

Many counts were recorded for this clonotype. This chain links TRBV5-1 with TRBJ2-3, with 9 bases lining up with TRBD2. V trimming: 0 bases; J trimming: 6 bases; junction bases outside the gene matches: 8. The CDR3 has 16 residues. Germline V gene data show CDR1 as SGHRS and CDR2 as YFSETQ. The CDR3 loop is CASSLGTSVPSDTQYF. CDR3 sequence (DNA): TGCGCCAGCAGCTTGGGGACTAGCGTTCCCTCGGATACGCAGTATTTT.

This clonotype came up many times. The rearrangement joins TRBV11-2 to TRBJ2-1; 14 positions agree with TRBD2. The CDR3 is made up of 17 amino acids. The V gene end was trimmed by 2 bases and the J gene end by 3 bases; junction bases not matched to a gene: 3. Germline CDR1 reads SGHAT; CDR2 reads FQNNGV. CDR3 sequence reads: CASSLIGTSGSYNEQFF. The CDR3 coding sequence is TGTGCCAGCAGCTTAATTGGGACTAGCGGGAGCTACAATGAGCAGTTCTTC.

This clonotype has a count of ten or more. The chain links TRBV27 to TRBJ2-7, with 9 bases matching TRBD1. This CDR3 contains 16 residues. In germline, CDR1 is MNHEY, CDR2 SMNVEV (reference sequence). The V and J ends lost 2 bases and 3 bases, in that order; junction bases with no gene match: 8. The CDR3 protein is CASSLGPGTGLYEQYF. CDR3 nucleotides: TGTGCCAGCAGTTTAGGCCCCGGGACAGGGCTCTACGAGCAGTACTTC.

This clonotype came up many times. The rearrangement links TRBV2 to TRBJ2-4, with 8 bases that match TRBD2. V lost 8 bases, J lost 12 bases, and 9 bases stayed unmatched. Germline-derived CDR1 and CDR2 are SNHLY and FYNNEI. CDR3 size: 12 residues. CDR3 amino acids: CASRRSGEAQYF. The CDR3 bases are TGTGCCAGCCGCCGTAGCGGGGAGGCTCAGTACTTC. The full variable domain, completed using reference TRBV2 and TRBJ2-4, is EPEVTQTPSHQVTQMGQEVILRCVPISNHLYFYWYRQILGQKVEFLVSFYNNEISEKSEIFDDQFSVERPDGSNFTLKIRSTKLEDSAMYFCASRRSGEAQYFGAGTRLSVL.

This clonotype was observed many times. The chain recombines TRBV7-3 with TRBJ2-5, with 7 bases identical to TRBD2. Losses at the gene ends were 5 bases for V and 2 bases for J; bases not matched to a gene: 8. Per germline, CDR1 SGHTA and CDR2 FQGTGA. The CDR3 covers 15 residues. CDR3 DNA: TGTGCCAGCAGCCGAAACCGGGGGGTTCAAGAGACCCAGTACTTC. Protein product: CASSRNRGVQETQYF.